This T cell receptor beta chain was recovered during a study of T cells in localized non-small cell lung cancer. Assay used: immunoSEQ multiplex PCR; TCRdb lists only in-frame clones, some missing. This table has about 21,000 clones, 70% to 90% appearing once. With respect to this clone: Its target is unknown.

Overall study results and limits: Only one tumor region went through sequencing, so heterogeneity may still be there. Uninvolved adjacent lung had the highest recorded T cell clonality, with tumor below it. Adjacent lung was found to contain a median roughly 58 of the top 100 tumor clones.

The CDR3 has 13 residues. V lost 8 bases and J 0 bases, leaving 10 bases between the germline ends. CDR1 SGHDN and CDR2 FVKESK come from the germline V gene. The sequence was obtained from a male donor older than 55 with stage I squamous cell lung carcinoma. The material was peripheral blood, obtained before any cancer treatment. The chain links TRBV14 to TRBJ1-1; D remains unclear. This chain's CDR3 is CASSRKVNTEAFF. Here the CDR3 DNA reads TGTGCCAGCTCGCGGAAGGTGAACACTGAAGCTTTCTTT.